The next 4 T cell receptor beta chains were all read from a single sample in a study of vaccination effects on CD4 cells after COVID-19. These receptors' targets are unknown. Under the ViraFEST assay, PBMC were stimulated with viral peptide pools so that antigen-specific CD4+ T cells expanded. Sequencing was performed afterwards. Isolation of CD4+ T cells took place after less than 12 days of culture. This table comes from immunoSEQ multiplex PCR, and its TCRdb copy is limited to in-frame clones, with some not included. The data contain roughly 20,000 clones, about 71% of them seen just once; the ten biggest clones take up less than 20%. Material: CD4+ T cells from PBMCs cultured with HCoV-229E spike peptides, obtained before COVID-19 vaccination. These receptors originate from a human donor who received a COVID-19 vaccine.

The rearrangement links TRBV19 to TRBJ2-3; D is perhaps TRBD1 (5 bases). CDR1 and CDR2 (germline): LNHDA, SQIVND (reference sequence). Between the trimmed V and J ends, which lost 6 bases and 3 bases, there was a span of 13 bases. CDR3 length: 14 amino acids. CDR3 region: CASSIGAGTDTQYF. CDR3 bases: TGTGCCAGTAGCATTGGGGCAGGGACAGATACGCAGTATTTT.

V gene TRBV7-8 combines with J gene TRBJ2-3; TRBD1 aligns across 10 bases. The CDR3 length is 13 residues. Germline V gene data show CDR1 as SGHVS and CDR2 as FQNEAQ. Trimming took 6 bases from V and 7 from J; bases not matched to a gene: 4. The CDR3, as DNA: TGTGCCAGCAGAAGGGACAGGGGCTATACGCAGTATTTT. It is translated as CASRRDRGYTQYF.

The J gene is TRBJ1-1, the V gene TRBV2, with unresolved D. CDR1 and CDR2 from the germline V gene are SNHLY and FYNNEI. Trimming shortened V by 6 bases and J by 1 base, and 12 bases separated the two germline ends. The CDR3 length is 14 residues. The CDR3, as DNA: TGTGCCAGCAGGGATTGGACCGAGAACACTGAAGCTTTCTTT. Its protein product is CASRDWTENTEAFF.

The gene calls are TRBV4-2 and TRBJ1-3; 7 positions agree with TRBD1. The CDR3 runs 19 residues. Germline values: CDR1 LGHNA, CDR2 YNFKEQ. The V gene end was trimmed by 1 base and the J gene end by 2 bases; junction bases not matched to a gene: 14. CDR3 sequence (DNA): TGTGCCAGCAGCCAAGCCGGAGAAGGGGGAGGGGGCACTGGAAACACCATATATTTT. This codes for CASSQAGEGGGGTGNTIYF.